The next 29 T cell receptor beta chains were all read from a single sample in a study of PD-L1 blockade in urothelial cancer (TCRdb year 2017). The library was generated by the immunoSEQ multiplex PCR assay. The table was pulled from immuneACCESS by TCRdb, which kept in-frame rearrangements only. Such tables lose some clones; where checked, under half of the loss comes from unresolved V genes, and the rest has no known cause. In all, the sample holds roughly 56,000 clones, and approximately 80% of those were seen once. Jointly, the top ten make up around 4.5% of the sample. Sequenced material: PBMCs, taken around atezolizumab (anti-PD-L1) treatment. These receptors were taken from a man between 65 and 79 years old with urothelial cancer.

V and J are TRBV5-1 and TRBJ2-2; 8 positions agree with TRBD1. Germline assignment: CDR1 SGHRS and CDR2 YFSETQ. The J segment lost 12 bases and the V segment lost 4 bases, leaving 11 bases of the junction unmatched. CDR3 length: 14 residues. CDR3 in amino acids: CASSPGQERGQLFF. The DNA of the CDR3 is TGCGCCAGCAGCCCGGGACAGGAACGAGGTCAGCTGTTTTTT.

The rearrangement uses TRBV11-2 and TRBJ1-2; tentatively, D is TRBD1 (5 bases). The ends were cut back, 1 base at V and 5 bases at J, with 8 bases in the middle. The CDR3 is 13 residues long. Germline-derived CDR1 and CDR2 are SGHAT and FQNNGV. The CDR3 loop is CASSLVAGYGYTF. The CDR3, as DNA: TGTGCCAGCAGCTTAGTGGCAGGGTATGGCTACACCTTC.

V is TRBV29-1 and J is TRBJ2-1; D is perhaps TRBD2 (5 bases). CDR3 length equals 14 residues. In germline, CDR1 is SQVTM, CDR2 ANQGSEA. V lost 7 bases and J lost 0, with 13 bases in between. CDR3 loop: CSGRPGSSYNEQFF. Written as DNA, the CDR3 is TGCAGCGGTAGGCCGGGGAGCTCCTACAATGAGCAGTTCTTC.

The chain recombines TRBV5-5 with TRBJ2-1; D is possibly TRBD2 (6 bases). Trimming took off 0 bases at V and 8 bases at J, with 24 bases between the two ends. The CDR3 runs to 18 residues. CDR1 and CDR2 (germline): SGHKS, YYEKEE (reference sequence). CDR3 nucleotides: TGTGCCAGCAGCTTGGCCCCTTATCCTAGCGCCGGGGTGGATGAGCAGTTCTTC. Protein: CASSLAPYPSAGVDEQFF.

This sequence joins TRBV25-1 and TRBJ2-1; possible D gene TRBD2, 5 bases. V gave up 7 bases and J gave up 1 base, with 8 bases separating them. The length of the CDR3 is 13 residues. Germline V gene sequence: CDR1 MGHDK, CDR2 SYGVNS. CDR3 bases: TGTGCCAGCACTAGCTTATCCTACAATGAGCAGTTCTTC. Its translation is CASTSLSYNEQFF.

The rearrangement links TRBV10-3 to TRBJ2-5, with 11 bases fitting TRBD1. V shed 5 bases, J shed 4 bases, and the junction held 3 bases outside the gene matches. Per the germline V gene, CDR1 is ENHRY and CDR2 is SYGVKD. The length of the CDR3 is 14 residues. In DNA form, the CDR3 reads TGTGCCATCAGTCGGGGGACAGGGGGAGAGACCCAGTACTTC. The encoded protein is CAISRGTGGETQYF.

The rearrangement links TRBV27 to TRBJ2-2; D gene unclear. Germline V gene lookup returns CDR1 MNHEY and CDR2 SMNVEV (reference sequence). The CDR3 is made up of 12 amino acids. Trimming cost V 7 bases and J 6 bases, with 9 bases left between them. The CDR3 region is CASKTEAGELFF. CDR3 nucleotide sequence: TGTGCCAGCAAAACTGAGGCCGGGGAGCTGTTTTTT.

This chain links TRBV25-1 with TRBJ1-1; 8 bases fit TRBD1. CDR1 is MGHDK and CDR2 is SYGVNS in the germline V gene. The ends lost 2 bases at V and 4 bases at J; junction bases unmatched: 9. The CDR3 is made up of 16 amino acids. CDR3 region: CASSEAPGGATTEAFF. The DNA for the CDR3 is TGTGCCAGCAGTGAAGCCCCAGGGGGCGCAACCACTGAAGCTTTCTTT.

The table lists this clone with a count of one. This rearrangement joins TRBV25-1 to TRBJ2-1; 10 nucleotides agree with TRBD2. The CDR3 spans 17 residues. V dropped 2 bases and J dropped 9; count of bases not matched to a gene: 13. CDR1 and CDR2 (germline): MGHDK, SYGVNS. The CDR3 DNA reads TGTGCCAGCAGTGAAACGACTCTAGCGGGAGCAAATGGTGAGCAGTTCTTC. Translated: CASSETTLAGANGEQFF. The complete variable domain, with remaining parts taken from reference TRBV25-1 and TRBJ2-1, reads EADIYQTPRYLVIGTGKKITLECSQTMGHDKMYWYQQDPGMELHLIHYSYGVNSTEKGDLSSESTVSRIRTEHFPLTLESARPSHTSQYLCASSETTLAGANGEQFFGPGTRLTVL.

This clone was seen a few times. This chain uses TRBV10-2 with TRBJ2-3, with TRBD2 as a possible D gene (5 bases). The V end lost 3 bases, the J end lost 6 bases, and 16 bases lay between the germline ends. Per the germline V gene, CDR1 is WSHSY and CDR2 is SAAADI. This CDR3 contains 15 residues. The CDR3 loop is CASSDPPAGVDTQYF. The CDR3 DNA reads TGCGCCAGCAGTGACCCCCCGGCGGGCGTTGATACGCAGTATTTT.

This sequence joins TRBV18 and TRBJ1-2; no reliable D call. In germline, CDR1 is KGHSH, CDR2 LQKENI. CDR3 length: 18 residues. Trimming took off 3 bases at V and 2 bases at J, with 22 bases between the two ends. CDR3 region: CASSPTNLRVGANYGYTF. The CDR3 DNA sequence: TGTGCCAGCTCACCCACGAACCTGAGGGTCGGAGCAAACTATGGCTACACCTTC.

J is TRBJ2-7 and V is TRBV28; D remains unclear. The CDR3 runs to 12 residues. Germline V gives CDR1 MDHEN, CDR2 SYDVKM. V was trimmed by 1 base and J by 6 bases, leaving 7 bases between them. The CDR3: CASSLSLGEQYF. DNA for the CDR3: TGTGCCAGCAGTTTATCTCTAGGCGAGCAGTACTTC.

This clone has only a few counts. The chain has TRBV5-1 and TRBJ2-5; 12 bases fit TRBD1. CDR1 is SGHRS, CDR2 YFSETQ, per germline. Losses at the gene ends were 4 bases for V and 5 bases for J; bases not matched to a gene: 12. The CDR3 is made up of 17 amino acids. The CDR3 is CASSPPAGTGGGETQYF. Here the CDR3 DNA reads TGCGCCAGCAGCCCCCCCGCGGGGACAGGGGGCGGTGAGACCCAGTACTTC.

This clone has a handful of counts. The identical CDR3 is also encoded by other nucleotide sequences in the sample. J is TRBJ2-7 and V is TRBV6-1, with 9 bases identical to TRBD1. Germline lookup yields CDR1 MNHNS and CDR2 SASEGT. The length of the CDR3 is 13 residues. Losses at the gene ends were 7 bases for V and 4 bases for J; bases not matched to a gene: 5. For the CDR3, the DNA is TGTGCCAGCACCGGGACAGGGCTTTACGAGCAGTACTTC. This translates into CASTGTGLYEQYF.

This clone was seen a single time. The chain links TRBV19 to TRBJ1-2; tentative D call: TRBD1 (5 bases). Trimming took off 5 bases at V and 2 bases at J, with 18 bases between the two ends. The CDR3 consists of 16 residues. Germline-derived CDR1 and CDR2 are LNHDA and SQIVND (reference sequence). The CDR3 nucleotides read TGTGCCAGTAGTGTCCGTCGGGGGGGAGGAAACTATGGCTACACCTTC. This gives the protein CASSVRRGGGNYGYTF.

This chain joins TRBV29-1 and TRBJ1-1; tentative D call: TRBD1 (5 bases). The germline V gene encodes CDR1 SQVTM and CDR2 ANQGSEA. The CDR3 runs to 13 residues. V was cut by 7 bases and J by 1 base, with 13 bases left in between. In DNA form, the CDR3 reads TGCAGCGCCCAACGGGGGGGGAACACTGAAGCTTTCTTT. Its protein product is CSAQRGGNTEAFF.

This chain joins TRBV7-9 and TRBJ2-7, with TRBD2 as a possible D gene (7 bases). Trimming cost V 8 bases and J 5 bases, with 25 bases left between them. There are 16 residues in the CDR3. The germline V gene encodes CDR1 SEHNR and CDR2 FQNEAQ (reference sequence). The CDR3: CASGQLAGALGNEQYF. The CDR3 DNA sequence: TGTGCCAGCGGCCAATTGGCGGGGGCCCTCGGGAACGAGCAGTACTTC.

The V call is TRBV5-6, the J call TRBJ2-7; 11 nucleotides line up with TRBD2. The CDR3 length is 16 residues. CDR1 and CDR2 from the germline V gene are SGHDT and YYEEEE. J gave up 6 bases and V 1 base, and 9 bases lay outside the gene matches. The CDR3 bases are TGTGCCAGCAGCTTGCGGATACTAGCGGGAGAACGCGAGCAGTACTTC. It encodes CASSLRILAGEREQYF.

The V call is TRBV2, the J call TRBJ2-7, with D perhaps TRBD1 (6 bases). Germline CDR1 SNHLY, CDR2 FYNNEI. V was pared by 8 bases and J by 7 bases, with 18 bases between. CDR3 length equals 13 residues. CDR3 bases: TGTGCCAGCGTAGGGCAGGGGCCGGGTGAGCAGTACTTC. Translating it yields CASVGQGPGEQYF.

The V and J genes are TRBV2 and TRBJ1-1; D not resolved. Germline assignment: CDR1 SNHLY and CDR2 FYNNEI. V shed 7 bases and J shed 4 bases, with 10 bases lying between them. This CDR3 has 12 residues. CDR3 loop: CASTAEGTEAFF. The DNA for the CDR3 is TGTGCCAGCACAGCCGAGGGCACTGAAGCTTTCTTT. The full variable domain, completed using reference TRBV2 and TRBJ1-1, is EPEVTQTPSHQVTQMGQEVILRCVPISNHLYFYWYRQILGQKVEFLVSFYNNEISEKSEIFDDQFSVERPDGSNFTLKIRSTKLEDSAMYFCASTAEGTEAFFGQGTRLTVV.

V usage is TRBV19 and J usage is TRBJ2-1; 7 bases line up with TRBD2. Germline CDR1 LNHDA, CDR2 SQIVND (reference sequence). V gave up 7 bases and J gave up 1 base; unmatched junction bases: 10. CDR3 length: 16 residues. This chain's CDR3 is CASNPRHSGSYNEQFF. CDR3 nucleotide sequence: TGTGCCAGTAACCCCCGGCATAGCGGGTCCTACAATGAGCAGTTCTTC.

The chain uses TRBV13 and TRBJ2-7; perhaps TRBD2 as D (6 bases). The germline V and J ends were trimmed by 3 bases and 4 bases, with 13 bases remaining between them. The CDR3 has 14 residues. Germline loops: CDR1 PRHDT, CDR2 FYEKMQ (reference sequence). This chain's CDR3 is CASSLGAGTYEQYF. The CDR3 DNA follows: TGTGCCAGCAGCTTGGGTGCGGGAACGTACGAGCAGTACTTC.

The V and J genes are TRBV6-4 and TRBJ2-5; D remains unclear. The ends were cut back, 2 bases at V and 7 bases at J, with 8 bases in the middle. Germline lookup yields CDR1 MRHNA and CDR2 SNTAGT. The CDR3 extends over 12 amino acids. The CDR3 DNA is TGTGCCAGCAGTGACGACTCGGGGACCCAGTACTTC. Residues: CASSDDSGTQYF.

This chain links TRBV30 with TRBJ1-1; weak D call: TRBD1 (5 bases). Trimming removed 5 bases from V and 1 base from J, with 17 bases in between. This CDR3 region has 15 residues. Germline values: CDR1 GTSNPN, CDR2 SVGIG (reference sequence). The CDR3 DNA follows: TGTGCCTGGGTCCCGGGGGGGGACGGGAACACTGAAGCTTTCTTT. Protein product: CAWVPGGDGNTEAFF. Complete variable domain (other parts from reference TRBV30 and TRBJ1-1): SQTIHQWPATLVQPVGSPLSLECTVEGTSNPNLYWYRQAAGRGLQLLFYSVGIGQISSEVPQNLSASRPQDRQFILSSKKLLLSDSGFYLCAWVPGGDGNTEAFFGQGTRLTVV.

The chain uses TRBV19 and TRBJ2-7; 8 bases match TRBD1. CDR1 LNHDA and CDR2 SQIVND come from the germline V gene (reference sequence). Germline trimming cut 1 base from V and 2 bases from J; bases unmatched to any gene: 4. The CDR3 runs to 15 residues. CDR3 region: CASSIGRTGTYEQYF. Written as DNA, the CDR3 is TGTGCCAGTAGTATAGGGAGGACAGGGACCTACGAGCAGTACTTC.

The rearrangement joins TRBV19 to TRBJ2-2, with D perhaps TRBD1 (5 bases). Trimming cost V 4 bases and J 2 bases, with 17 bases left between them. CDR3 length: 17 residues. Germline CDR1 LNHDA, CDR2 SQIVND (reference sequence). CDR3 protein: CASSRAGWGRNTGELFF. The CDR3 DNA sequence: TGTGCCAGTAGTAGGGCAGGGTGGGGAAGAAACACCGGGGAGCTGTTTTTT.

V gene TRBV7-3 combines with J gene TRBJ2-1; D is possibly TRBD2 (6 bases). This CDR3 spans 16 amino acids. V dropped 5 bases and J dropped 2 bases, with 16 bases sitting between them. Germline V gene sequence: CDR1 SGHTA, CDR2 FQGTGA. CDR3 region: CASSASGTEPYNEQFF. The CDR3 DNA follows: TGTGCCAGCAGCGCGTCCGGGACTGAACCCTACAATGAGCAGTTCTTC.

The rearrangement joins TRBV21-1 to TRBJ1-2. TRBV21-1 counts as a pseudogene. CDR3 size: 16 residues. In DNA form, the CDR3 reads TGTGCCAGCACACGACCGGAGCGGGGGCTCAGCTATGGCTACACCTTC. Its translation is CASTRPERGLSYGYTF.

This clone was seen once. The V gene is TRBV9, the J gene TRBJ2-7, with a possible D match to TRBD1 (5 bases). The CDR3 is 14 residues long. Trimming shortened V by 0 bases and J by 2 bases, and 9 bases separated the two germline ends. Germline CDR1 reads SGDLS; CDR2 reads YYNGEE. In DNA, the CDR3 is TGTGCCAGCAGCGTAGGTCAGGACACCTACGAGCAGTACTTC. Translation gives CASSVGQDTYEQYF.